The source of this T cell receptor beta chain is a study of T cell responses to AZD1222 COVID-19 vaccine. The study, taken as a whole, reports: Variant regions that are unmutated are reportedly the target of nearly half of spike-specific TCRs. It was only a handful of AZD1222 recipients who were seropositive at baseline. Mostly white British, mostly female donors; authors suggested clonal diversity may be underestimated. Once two AZD1222 doses were given, Spike-specific TCR breadth and depth went up.

Data came from immunoSEQ multiplex PCR; TCRdb stores just in-frame clones and leaves some out. The sample gives about 120,000 clones, approximately 83% of which show up once; 3% to 4.5% is in the top ten. With regard to this clone: Its specificity is unknown.

Sequences were derived from peripheral blood, sampled on day 0 of MenACWY control vaccination. This receptor was obtained from an adult in good health.

The DNA for the CDR3 is TGTGCCAGCAGCGGAACTCGGGACACTGAAGCTTTCTTT. Translation gives CASSGTRDTEAFF. This chain uses TRBV19 with TRBJ1-1; D uncertain. Germline assignment: CDR1 LNHDA and CDR2 SQIVND (reference sequence). The CDR3 contains 13 residues. The V end was cut by 9 bases, the J end by 3 bases, with 14 bases between.